This T cell receptor (beta chain) is from a study of blood T cell repertoires in COVID-19. About the study: Both acute and convalescent COVID-19 samples were obtained from the United States, Italy and Spain.

The V end lost 4 bases, the J end lost 0 bases, and 8 bases lay between the germline ends. The germline CDR1 and CDR2 sequences are SGHDT and YYEEEE. This CDR3 is 14 amino acids long. In the original workflow: Researchers report that nucleated cell counts were estimated from reference gene primer amplification. Produced via immunoSEQ multiplex PCR; TCRdb's table is partial and in-frame only. That table gives V, J and clone size, and the DNA gave D and trimming. Found here are about 170,000 clones, roughly 84% of them singletons; the top ten hold roughly 14%. V is TRBV5-6 and J is TRBJ1-5; D not resolved. Material for sequencing was peripheral blood. The origin of this receptor is a woman between 65 and 79 years old with COVID-19, enrolled during active disease. The CDR3 reads CASSRGPSNQPQHF. As DNA, the CDR3 is TGTGCCAGCAGCCGTGGGCCTAGCAATCAGCCCCAGCATTTT.